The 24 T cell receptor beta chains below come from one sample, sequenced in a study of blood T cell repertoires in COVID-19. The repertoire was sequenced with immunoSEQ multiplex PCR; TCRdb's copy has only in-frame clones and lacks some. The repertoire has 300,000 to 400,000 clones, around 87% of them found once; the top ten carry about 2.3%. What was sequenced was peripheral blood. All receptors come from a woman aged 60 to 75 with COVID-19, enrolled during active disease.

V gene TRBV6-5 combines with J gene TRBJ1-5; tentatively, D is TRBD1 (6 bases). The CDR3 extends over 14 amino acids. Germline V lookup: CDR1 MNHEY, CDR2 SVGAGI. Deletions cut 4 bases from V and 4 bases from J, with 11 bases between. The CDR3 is CASSFRQGNQPQHF. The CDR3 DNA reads TGTGCCAGCAGTTTTAGGCAGGGGAATCAGCCCCAGCATTTT.

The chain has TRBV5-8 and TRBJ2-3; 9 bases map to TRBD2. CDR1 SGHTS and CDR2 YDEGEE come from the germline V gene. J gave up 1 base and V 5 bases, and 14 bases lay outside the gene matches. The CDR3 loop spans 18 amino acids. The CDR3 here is CASRRGGRGPIRTDTQYF. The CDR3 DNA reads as TGTGCCAGCAGGCGGGGGGGGAGAGGACCTATTCGCACAGATACGCAGTATTTT.

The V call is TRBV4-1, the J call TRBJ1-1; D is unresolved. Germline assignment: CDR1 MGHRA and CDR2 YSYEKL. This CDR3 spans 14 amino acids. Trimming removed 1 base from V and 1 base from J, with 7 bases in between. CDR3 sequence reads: CASSQGVENTEAFF. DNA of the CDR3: TGCGCCAGCAGCCAAGGTGTAGAGAACACTGAAGCTTTCTTT.

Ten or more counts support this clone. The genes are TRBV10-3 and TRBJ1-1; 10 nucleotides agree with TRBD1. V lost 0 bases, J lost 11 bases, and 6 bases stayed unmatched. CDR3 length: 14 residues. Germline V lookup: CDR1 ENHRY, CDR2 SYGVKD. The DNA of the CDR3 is TGTGCCATCAGTGAGTCAGGCGACAGGGGGCCCGCTTTCTTT. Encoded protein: CAISESGDRGPAFF.

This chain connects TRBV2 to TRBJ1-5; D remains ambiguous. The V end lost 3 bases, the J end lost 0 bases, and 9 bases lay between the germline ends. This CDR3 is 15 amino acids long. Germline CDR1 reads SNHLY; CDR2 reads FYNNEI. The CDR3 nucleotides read TGTGCCAGCAGTGAGCAGGTGAATAGCAATCAGCCCCAGCATTTT. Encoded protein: CASSEQVNSNQPQHF. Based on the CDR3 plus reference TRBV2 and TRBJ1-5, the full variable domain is EPEVTQTPSHQVTQMGQEVILRCVPISNHLYFYWYRQILGQKVEFLVSFYNNEISEKSEIFDDQFSVERPDGSNFTLKIRSTKLEDSAMYFCASSEQVNSNQPQHFGDGTRLSIL.

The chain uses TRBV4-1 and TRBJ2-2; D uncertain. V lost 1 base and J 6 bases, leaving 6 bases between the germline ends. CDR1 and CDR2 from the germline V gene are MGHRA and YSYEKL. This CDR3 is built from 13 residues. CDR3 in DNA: TGCGCCAGCAGCCAAGCTTTCCCCGGGGAGCTGTTTTTT. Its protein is CASSQAFPGELFF.

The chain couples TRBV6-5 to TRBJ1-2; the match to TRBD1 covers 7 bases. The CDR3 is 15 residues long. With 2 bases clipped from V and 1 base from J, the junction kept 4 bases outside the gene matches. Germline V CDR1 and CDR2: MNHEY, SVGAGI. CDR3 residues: CASSYTGTVNYGYTF. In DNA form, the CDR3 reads TGTGCCAGCAGTTACACCGGGACAGTTAACTATGGCTACACCTTC.

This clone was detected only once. The CDR3 loop is CASSKGQPNTEAFF. The CDR3 DNA follows: TGTGCCAGCAGTAAGGGACAGCCGAACACTGAAGCTTTCTTT. The V and J genes are TRBV27 and TRBJ1-1, with 7 bases fitting TRBD1. CDR1 MNHEY and CDR2 SMNVEV come from the germline V gene (reference sequence). The CDR3 is made up of 14 amino acids. With 5 bases clipped from V and 1 base from J, the junction kept 4 bases outside the gene matches.

The CDR3 DNA sequence: TGCGCCAGCAGCCTAGGCGCGGGACAGGGGAGGAATACGCAGTATTTT. Its protein is CASSLGAGQGRNTQYF. The V gene is TRBV5-1, the J gene TRBJ2-3; 10 bases align to TRBD1. The germline gives CDR1 SGHRS, CDR2 YFSETQ. The CDR3 extends over 16 amino acids. Trimming at V came to 4 bases and at J to 7 bases, leaving 12 bases not matched to a gene.

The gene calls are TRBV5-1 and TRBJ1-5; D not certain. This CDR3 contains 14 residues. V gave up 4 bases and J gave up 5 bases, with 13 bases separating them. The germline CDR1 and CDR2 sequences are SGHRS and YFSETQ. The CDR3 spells CASSRAYGDQPQHF. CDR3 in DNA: TGCGCCAGCAGCCGAGCATACGGGGATCAGCCCCAGCATTTT.

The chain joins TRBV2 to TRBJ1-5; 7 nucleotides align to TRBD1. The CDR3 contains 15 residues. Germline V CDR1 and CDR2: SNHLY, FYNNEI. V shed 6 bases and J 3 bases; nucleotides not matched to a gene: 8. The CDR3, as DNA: TGTGCCAGCAGGGCCGAAGGACAGGCCAATCAGCCCCAGCATTTT. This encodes CASRAEGQANQPQHF.

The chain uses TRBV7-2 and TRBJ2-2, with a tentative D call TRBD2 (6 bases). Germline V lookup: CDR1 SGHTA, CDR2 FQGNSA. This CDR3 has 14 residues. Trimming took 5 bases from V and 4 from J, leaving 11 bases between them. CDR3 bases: TGTGCCAGCAGCCCGGGACTCACCACCGGGGAGCTGTTTTTT. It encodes CASSPGLTTGELFF.

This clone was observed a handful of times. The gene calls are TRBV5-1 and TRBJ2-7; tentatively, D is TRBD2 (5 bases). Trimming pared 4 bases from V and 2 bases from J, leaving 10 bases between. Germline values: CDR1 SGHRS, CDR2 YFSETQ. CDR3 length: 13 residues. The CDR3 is CASSPDGAYEQYF. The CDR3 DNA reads TGCGCCAGCAGCCCCGACGGGGCCTACGAGCAGTACTTC.

CDR3 amino acids: CASSLIAGGRDEQFF. The CDR3 region has the DNA TGTGCCAGCAGCTTGATAGCGGGGGGGCGGGATGAGCAGTTCTTC. This chain joins TRBV7-6 and TRBJ2-1; 11 bases are shared with TRBD2. The V and J ends lost 3 bases and 8 bases, in that order; junction bases with no gene match: 6. Germline assignment: CDR1 SGHVS and CDR2 FNYEAQ. The CDR3 contains 15 residues.

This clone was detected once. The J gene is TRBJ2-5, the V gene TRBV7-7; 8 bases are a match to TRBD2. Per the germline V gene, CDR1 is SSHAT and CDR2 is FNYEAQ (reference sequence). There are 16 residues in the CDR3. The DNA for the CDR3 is TGTGCTAGCGGGATCTCCAGCGGGGGCTACCAAGAGACCCAGTACTTC. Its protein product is CASGISSGGYQETQYF.

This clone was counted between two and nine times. In DNA form, the CDR3 reads TGTGCCACCAGCAGAGAGGGCAGATTTAGCAATCAGCCCCAGCATTTT. Translated, it gives CATSREGRFSNQPQHF. This chain uses TRBV15 with TRBJ1-5; D unclear. The V and J ends lost 0 bases and 0 bases respectively, with 9 bases between them. Germline V CDR1 and CDR2: LNHNV, YYDKDF (reference sequence). This CDR3 contains 16 residues.

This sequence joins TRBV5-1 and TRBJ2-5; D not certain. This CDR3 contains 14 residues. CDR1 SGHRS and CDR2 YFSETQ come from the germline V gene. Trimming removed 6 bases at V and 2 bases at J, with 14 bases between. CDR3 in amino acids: CASISIPGQETQYF. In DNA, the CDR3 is TGCGCCAGCATCTCCATTCCAGGACAAGAGACCCAGTACTTC.

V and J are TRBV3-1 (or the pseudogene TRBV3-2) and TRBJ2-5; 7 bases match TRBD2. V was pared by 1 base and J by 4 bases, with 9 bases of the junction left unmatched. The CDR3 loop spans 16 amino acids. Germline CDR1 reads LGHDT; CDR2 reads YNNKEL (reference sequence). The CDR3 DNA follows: TGTGCCAGCAGCCAAGTCGGGGGGATTAAAGGAGAGACCCAGTACTTC. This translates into CASSQVGGIKGETQYF.

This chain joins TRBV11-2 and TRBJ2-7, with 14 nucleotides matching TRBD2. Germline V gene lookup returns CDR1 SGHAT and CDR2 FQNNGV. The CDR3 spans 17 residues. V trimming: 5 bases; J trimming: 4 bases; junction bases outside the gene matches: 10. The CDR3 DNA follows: TGTGCCAGCAGCGACCGACTAGCGGGGGGGCAAAGTTACGAGCAGTACTTC. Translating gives CASSDRLAGGQSYEQYF.

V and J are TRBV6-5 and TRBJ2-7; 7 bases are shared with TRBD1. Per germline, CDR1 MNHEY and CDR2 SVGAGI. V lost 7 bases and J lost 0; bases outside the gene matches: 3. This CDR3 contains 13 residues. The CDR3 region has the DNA TGTGCCAGCACCAGGGACAGCTCCTACGAGCAGTACTTC. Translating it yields CASTRDSSYEQYF.

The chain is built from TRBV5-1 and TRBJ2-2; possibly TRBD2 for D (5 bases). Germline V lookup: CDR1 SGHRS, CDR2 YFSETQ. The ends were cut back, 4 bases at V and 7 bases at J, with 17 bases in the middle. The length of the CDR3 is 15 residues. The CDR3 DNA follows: TGCGCCAGCAGCCCCCGACCCGATGCGGGCGGGGAGCTGTTTTTT. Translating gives CASSPRPDAGGELFF.

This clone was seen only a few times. The CDR3 spells CASSDLASTGELFF. CDR3 DNA sequence: TGTGCCAGCAGTGATCTTGCCAGCACCGGGGAGCTGTTTTTT. The V call is TRBV6-4, the J call TRBJ2-2; D is uncertain. The V and J ends lost 3 bases and 4 bases respectively, with 9 bases between them. This CDR3 contains 14 residues. The germline gives CDR1 MRHNA, CDR2 SNTAGT.

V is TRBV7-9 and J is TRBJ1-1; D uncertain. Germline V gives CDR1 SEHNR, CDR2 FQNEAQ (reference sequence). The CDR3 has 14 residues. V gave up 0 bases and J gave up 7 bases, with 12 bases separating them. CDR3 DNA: TGTGCCAGCAGCTTAGCTGAGCCTATCGATGAAGCTTTCTTT. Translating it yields CASSLAEPIDEAFF.

CDR3 loop: CASSPLAGYTQYF. The CDR3 nucleotides read TGTGCCAGCAGTCCCCTAGCGGGGTACACGCAGTATTTT. This chain connects TRBV6-2 or TRBV6-3 to TRBJ2-3, with 9 bases that match TRBD2. The CDR3 totals 13 residues. Looked up from germline, CDR1 is MNHEY and CDR2 is SVGEGT. Germline trimming cut 5 bases from V and 9 bases from J; bases unmatched to any gene: 6.